This T cell receptor beta chain came from a study of T cells expressing NK-cell markers. Findings of the study overall: Topping the CD3+CD56-NKG2C+ fraction as well were these clonotypes, in a handful of donors.

In germline, CDR1 is SEHNR, CDR2 FQNEAQ (reference sequence). The CDR3 loop spans 15 amino acids. In the case of this clonotype: Its antigen is not known.

TCR beta cDNA was made by 5'RACE template switching with UMIs. Reprocessing the 5' RACE reads, TCRdb reports a single entry for every CDR3 protein and omits DNA. The table lists approximately 460,000 distinct CDR3 sequences. Sequenced: blood T cells: a sorted CD56 or NKG2C T cell subset, CD4+ or CD8+ T cells, or bulk PBMC T cells (not recorded which). The gene calls are TRBV7-9 and TRBJ2-7; the TRBD1 assignment by TCRdb is unverifiable without DNA. The TCR originated in a woman between 18 and 69 years old in good health. The CDR3: CASSSSGQGPYEQYF.